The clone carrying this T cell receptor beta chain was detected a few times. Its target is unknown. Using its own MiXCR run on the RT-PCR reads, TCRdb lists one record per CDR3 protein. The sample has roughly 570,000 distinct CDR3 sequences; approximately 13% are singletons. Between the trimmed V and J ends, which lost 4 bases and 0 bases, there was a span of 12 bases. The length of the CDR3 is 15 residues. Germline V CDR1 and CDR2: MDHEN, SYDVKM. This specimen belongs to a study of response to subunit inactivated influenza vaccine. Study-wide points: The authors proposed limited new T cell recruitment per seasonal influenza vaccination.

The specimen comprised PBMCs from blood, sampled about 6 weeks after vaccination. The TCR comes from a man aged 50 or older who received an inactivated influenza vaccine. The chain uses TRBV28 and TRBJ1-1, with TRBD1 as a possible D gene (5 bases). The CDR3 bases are TGTGCCAGCAGTTGGGGGACGGCCGTGAACACTGAAGCTTTCTTT. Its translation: CASSWGTAVNTEAFF. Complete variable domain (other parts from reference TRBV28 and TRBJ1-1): DVKVTQSSRYLVKRTGEKVFLECVQDMDHENMFWYRQDPGLGLRLIYFSYDVKMKEKGDIPEGYSVSREKKERFSLILESASTNQTSMYLCASSWGTAVNTEAFFGQGTRLTVV.